Listed here are 13 T cell receptor beta chains from one sample, sequenced in a study of cytomegalovirus exposure and HLA in healthy donors. The PCR used 60 Vbeta and 13 Jbeta primers. Data came from immunoSEQ multiplex PCR; TCRdb stores just in-frame clones and leaves some out. This sample contains about 120,000 clones. The sample taken for sequencing was PBMCs. The receptor source for this set is a man aged 25 to 40 in good health and CMV-seronegative.

CDR3: CASSEYGRGYEQYF. CDR3 coding DNA: TGTGCCAGCAGTGAATACGGCAGGGGCTACGAGCAGTACTTC. The genes are TRBV2 and TRBJ2-7; tentatively, D is TRBD1 (6 bases). The CDR3 is 14 amino acids. CDR1 and CDR2 from the germline V gene are SNHLY and FYNNEI. Trimming took off 2 bases at V and 3 bases at J, with 11 bases between the two ends.

The chain is built from TRBV6-1 and TRBJ1-1; 7 bases align to TRBD1. CDR3 length equals 15 residues. CDR1 MNHNS and CDR2 SASEGT come from the germline V gene. V was pared by 1 base and J by 4 bases, with 6 bases of the junction left unmatched. This chain's CDR3 is CASSEGGAGGTEAFF. CDR3 sequence (DNA): TGTGCCAGCAGTGAAGGCGGGGCAGGGGGCACTGAAGCTTTCTTT.

The DNA of the CDR3 is TGTGCCAGCAGCCGGCGGGAGGCCGGAAAACTGTTTTTT. This translates into CASSRREAGKLFF. This chain connects TRBV7-9 to TRBJ1-4; D not resolved. Looked up from germline, CDR1 is SEHNR and CDR2 is FQNEAQ (reference sequence). The CDR3 has 13 residues. Deletions cut 5 bases from V and 10 bases from J, with 14 bases between.

This chain uses TRBV6-1 with TRBJ2-7; TRBD2 is a possible D gene (5 bases). This CDR3 spans 14 amino acids. Trimming cost V 1 base and J 3 bases, with 10 bases left between them. CDR1 is MNHNS, CDR2 SASEGT, per germline. The CDR3 reads CASSEDLGDYEQYF. In nucleotides, the CDR3 is TGTGCCAGCAGTGAAGATCTCGGGGACTACGAGCAGTACTTC.

The rearrangement uses TRBV4-1 and TRBJ1-1; D possibly corresponds to TRBD1 (6 bases). There are 15 residues in the CDR3. Germline CDR1 reads MGHRA; CDR2 reads YSYEKL. V was pared by 3 bases and J by 7 bases, with 18 bases between. CDR3 in amino acids: CASSHRYREPGEAFF. CDR3 DNA: TGCGCCAGCAGCCACCGCTACAGGGAGCCGGGTGAAGCTTTCTTT.

The rearrangement joins TRBV7-9 to TRBJ1-6; the match to TRBD1 covers 11 bases. The CDR3 is 14 residues long. V was pared by 4 bases and J by 10 bases, with 3 bases of the junction left unmatched. Germline CDR1 SEHNR, CDR2 FQNEAQ (reference sequence). CDR3: CASSYGTGGSPLHF. As DNA, the CDR3 is TGTGCCAGCAGCTACGGGACAGGGGGATCACCCCTCCACTTT.

The gene calls are TRBV6-1 and TRBJ1-1; tentative D call: TRBD1 (6 bases). This CDR3 is 15 amino acids long. CDR1 and CDR2 (germline): MNHNS, SASEGT. V shed 7 bases and J shed 4 bases, with 19 bases lying between them. CDR3 loop: CASTGGGGGGTEAFF. The CDR3, as DNA: TGTGCCAGCACCGGGGGGGGTGGAGGGGGCACTGAAGCTTTCTTT.

As DNA, the CDR3 is TGTGCCATCAGTGAGTCCGGGCGGGGGGGCACAGATACGCAGTATTTT. Amino acids: CAISESGRGGTDTQYF. The chain carries TRBV10-3 and TRBJ2-3; TRBD2 matches 8 bases. V trimming: 0 bases; J trimming: 1 base; junction bases outside the gene matches: 3. Per germline, CDR1 ENHRY and CDR2 SYGVKD. The CDR3 is 16 amino acids.

The chain links TRBV6-5 to TRBJ1-2; 9 positions match TRBD1. Per germline, CDR1 MNHEY and CDR2 SVGAGI. After removal of 2 bases from V and 6 bases from J, the junction contained 4 bases not matched to a gene. There are 14 residues in the CDR3. The CDR3 coding sequence is TGTGCCAGCAGTTACCAGGGACAGGGTGATGGCTACACCTTC. Translated, it gives CASSYQGQGDGYTF.

The rearrangement joins TRBV7-8 to TRBJ2-2, with D perhaps TRBD2 (5 bases). This CDR3 spans 15 amino acids. Germline-derived CDR1 and CDR2 are SGHVS and FQNEAQ. Trimming removed 5 bases from V and 8 bases from J, with 18 bases in between. CDR3 coding DNA: TGTGCCAGCAGCGAAACAGACTACCTCGGAGGGGAGCTGTTTTTT. This codes for CASSETDYLGGELFF.

The V gene is TRBV5-8, the J gene TRBJ2-7; 7 bases are a match to TRBD1. CDR3 size: 14 residues. Trimming cost V 10 bases and J 0 bases; bases outside gene matches: 10. Germline CDR1 is SGHTS and CDR2 is YDEGEE. The CDR3 DNA sequence: TGTGCCTCGAAGGGACAGTTCTACTCCTACGAGCAGTACTTC. Translation gives CASKGQFYSYEQYF.

V usage is TRBV7-2 and J usage is TRBJ2-7, with D possibly TRBD2 on 6 matching bases. CDR3 length equals 12 residues. With 3 bases removed from V and 7 bases from J, the gap between germline ends came to 10 bases. CDR1 SGHTA and CDR2 FQGNSA come from the germline V gene. The CDR3 region is CASSLDYSEQYF. CDR3 bases: TGTGCCAGCAGCTTGGACTACTCGGAGCAGTACTTC.

V and J are TRBV28 and TRBJ2-2; possible D gene TRBD1, 6 bases. The V gene's germline CDR1 is MDHEN and CDR2 SYDVKM. This CDR3 is 14 amino acids long. The V and J ends lost 5 bases and 1 base respectively, with 8 bases between them. CDR3 sequence (DNA): TGTGCCAGCAGTCGGGGACAGAACACCGGGGAGCTGTTTTTT. As protein: CASSRGQNTGELFF.